Reported below is one T cell receptor beta chain. This record belongs to a study of technical replicates of blood from a handful of donors. The CDR3 totals 15 residues. The germline gives CDR1 SNHLY, CDR2 FYNNEI. V lost 6 bases and J lost 2, with 13 bases in between. TCRdb keeps only in-frame clones here, not all; method: immunoSEQ multiplex PCR. The data hold fewer than 90,000 clones, with around 94% observed a single time. This receptor was identified in a human donor in good health. The V call is TRBV2, the J call TRBJ1-4, with a weak D call TRBD1 (6 bases). The sequenced sample consisted of T cells isolated from PBMCs. The CDR3 DNA follows: TGTGCCAGCAGCCTATTGCAGGGGACTAATGAAAAACTGTTTTTT. It specifies CASSLLQGTNEKLFF.